The next 26 T cell receptor beta chains were all read from a single sample in a study of monozygotic twins with inflammatory bowel disease (dated by TCRdb to about 2019). The method behind the library was 5' RACE. Data came from an Illumina HiSeq 2500. The reads were reprocessed in TCRdb, with one entry per CDR3 protein sequence and no accompanying DNA. The table kept for this sample lists approximately 340,000 distinct CDR3 sequences. The ten largest clones take up approximately 2% of the sample. Source material: blood. The receptors here all came from a human donor with ulcerative colitis or Crohn's disease, or a healthy co-twin of an affected twin (not recorded which).

The J gene is TRBJ2-7, the V gene TRBV6-1; there is no DNA to check the TCRdb D call of TRBD1. The CDR3 contains 15 residues. Germline V gene lookup returns CDR1 MNHNS and CDR2 SASEGT. The CDR3 is CASSEAGTGPYEQYF.

The chain links TRBV15 to TRBJ2-1; checking the TCRdb D call of TRBD2 is not possible without DNA. The CDR3 is made up of 18 amino acids. Per the germline V gene, CDR1 is LNHNV and CDR2 is YYDKDF (reference sequence). The CDR3 region is CATSRDRRGSGRVNEQFF.

The gene calls are TRBV7-9 and TRBJ2-3; the D call from TCRdb, TRBD1, cannot be confirmed without DNA. This CDR3 spans 15 amino acids. Germline-derived CDR1 and CDR2 are SEHNR and FQNEAQ (reference sequence). CDR3: CASSLEGLGTDTQYF.

The CDR3 loop is CSAIGLVYNEQFF. The chain has TRBV20-1 and TRBJ2-1; lacking DNA, the TRBD2 call made by TCRdb goes unchecked. The CDR3 has 13 amino acids. Germline CDR1 and CDR2: DFQATT and SNEGSKA (reference sequence).

J is TRBJ1-1 and V is TRBV5-1; with no DNA, the TCRdb D assignment of TRBD1 cannot be verified. Germline CDR1 SGHRS, CDR2 YFSETQ. The CDR3 extends over 16 amino acids. The CDR3 spells CASSLVGQGEDTEAFF.

The rearrangement links TRBV5-7 to TRBJ2-7; TCRdb's D call, TRBD2, is unchecked because there is no DNA. TRBV5-7 counts as an open reading frame of uncertain function. The CDR3 sequence is 15 residues long. The CDR3 reads CAGSSGTSDRYEQYF.

The chain has TRBV6-1 and TRBJ2-3; TCRdb's D call of TRBD1 is untestable without DNA. From germline, CDR1 is MNHNS and CDR2 SASEGT. This CDR3 comprises 15 residues. The CDR3 reads CASSENPGGQDTQYF.

The chain joins TRBV12-3 or TRBV12-4 to TRBJ1-1; TCRdb reports TRBD1, a call that lacks DNA to check it against. The CDR3 extends over 15 amino acids. The CDR3 reads CASSLQATGNTEAFF.

The chain uses TRBV10-3 and TRBJ2-7; absent DNA, TCRdb's TRBD1 call cannot be checked. This CDR3 spans 14 amino acids. CDR1 and CDR2 from the germline V gene are ENHRY and SYGVKD. CDR3: CAVNRDRGVHEQYF.

This rearrangement joins TRBV14 to TRBJ1-5; TCRdb calls TRBD1, which cannot be checked without DNA. The germline gives CDR1 SGHDN, CDR2 FVKESK. This CDR3 contains 13 residues. CDR3 in amino acids: CASSQGQGQPQHF.

The chain employs TRBV9 and TRBJ2-7; TCRdb's assignment of TRBD1 cannot be checked, as there is no DNA. Germline V gives CDR1 SGDLS, CDR2 YYNGEE. This CDR3 has 16 amino acids. CDR3 amino acids: CASSASPGQGIGEQYF.

V gene TRBV7-9 combines with J gene TRBJ2-7; TCRdb's D call of TRBD1 is untestable without DNA. CDR1 SEHNR and CDR2 FQNEAQ come from the germline V gene (reference sequence). This CDR3 comprises 14 residues. CDR3 loop: CASSSTGQGYEQYF.

This chain uses TRBV10-3 with TRBJ1-1. Germline CDR1 and CDR2: ENHRY and SYGVKD. This CDR3 has 12 amino acids. The CDR3 region is CAIKGGDTEAFF.

This sequence joins TRBV30 and TRBJ2-3; checking the TCRdb D call of TRBD1 is not possible without DNA. The CDR3 has 13 residues. Germline loops: CDR1 GTSNPN, CDR2 SVGIG (reference sequence). CDR3 protein: CAWSVRRGDTQYF.

The chain is built from TRBV28 and TRBJ2-1; lacking DNA, the TRBD1 call made by TCRdb goes unchecked. The CDR3 is made up of 15 amino acids. The germline V gene encodes CDR1 MDHEN and CDR2 SYDVKM. The CDR3 protein is CASSPFEETYNEQFF.

V is TRBV20-1 and J is TRBJ1-6; TCRdb's D call, TRBD1, is unchecked because there is no DNA. This CDR3 spans 14 amino acids. CDR1 is DFQATT, CDR2 SNEGSKA, per germline (reference sequence). CDR3: CSADTTGPNSPLHF.

V usage is TRBV6-1 and J usage is TRBJ1-3; TCRdb's D gene call, TRBD1, goes unchecked for lack of DNA. The CDR3 is made up of 18 amino acids. Per germline, CDR1 MNHNS and CDR2 SASEGT. CDR3 loop: CASRTGTSFSNSGNTIYF.

J is TRBJ1-3 and V is TRBV20-1; without DNA, the TCRdb call of TRBD1 cannot be checked. Germline V gene lookup returns CDR1 DFQATT and CDR2 SNEGSKA (reference sequence). This CDR3 is built from 14 residues. This CDR3 is CSAGQGESGNTIYF.

J is TRBJ1-2 and V is TRBV5-1. Germline lookup yields CDR1 SGHRS and CDR2 YFSETQ. This CDR3 is 17 amino acids long. The chain's CDR3 is CASSLASVGREGYGYTF. The variable domain in full, with the rest retrieved from reference TRBV5-1 and TRBJ1-2, is KAGVTQTPRYLIKTRGQQVTLSCSPISGHRSVSWYQQTPGQGLQFLFEYFSETQRNKGNFPGRFSGRQFSNSRSEMNVSTLELGDSALYLCASSLASVGREGYGYTFGSGTRLTVV.

The chain combines TRBV20-1 with TRBJ1-2; TCRdb selects TRBD1, and the lack of DNA leaves this call unchecked. The CDR3 length is 15 residues. From germline, CDR1 is DFQATT and CDR2 SNEGSKA (reference sequence). The CDR3 reads CSARDQPGPSYGYTF.

This chain connects TRBV6-2 or TRBV6-3 to TRBJ2-2. Germline assignment: CDR1 MNHEY and CDR2 SVGEGT. The CDR3 spans 15 residues. This chain's CDR3 is CASSYHKSVPGELFF.

This rearrangement joins TRBV4-1 to TRBJ1-3; TCRdb gives TRBD1 as the D gene, but with no DNA this cannot be confirmed. CDR3 size: 15 residues. Germline assignment: CDR1 MGHRA and CDR2 YSYEKL. CDR3 loop: CASSKDSFSGNTIYF.

This chain connects TRBV4-1 to TRBJ1-2; TCRdb outputs TRBD1, but without DNA this stays unchecked. Germline V lookup: CDR1 MGHRA, CDR2 YSYEKL. The CDR3 runs 16 residues. The CDR3 protein is CASSQDFFPGGYGYTF.

V gene TRBV12-3 or TRBV12-4 combines with J gene TRBJ2-7; TCRdb's D call of TRBD2 is untestable without DNA. The CDR3 spans 12 residues. CDR3 sequence: CASSFGPLEQYF.

This chain uses TRBV7-2 with TRBJ1-1. Per the germline V gene, CDR1 is SGHTA and CDR2 is FQGNSA. CDR3 length: 14 amino acids. CDR3 residues: CASSLLRWGTEAFF.

The chain joins TRBV4-1 to TRBJ2-7. CDR1 and CDR2 from the germline V gene are MGHRA and YSYEKL. The CDR3 is 18 amino acids. The chain's CDR3 is CASSQEELESRVFYEQYF.